What follows is one T cell receptor beta chain and its context. Its antigen is undetermined. Method: immunoSEQ multiplex PCR; TCRdb's copy keeps in-frame clones and lacks some. This sample yields over 80,000 clones, of which about 90% are seen a single time; roughly 0.37% belongs to the top ten. This sample was taken from a study of graft-versus-host responses after intestinal transplantation. From germline, CDR1 is SGHKS and CDR2 YYEKEE (reference sequence). This CDR3 comprises 12 residues. Trimming pared 9 bases from V and 2 bases from J, leaving 10 bases between. Overall study results and limits: Patients with graft-donor T cell macrochimerism had high graft-versus-host to host-versus-graft clonal ratios in allografts. Recipient marrow contained GvH clones, some of which appeared first in ileum or blood.

Material: unstimulated CD8+ T cells sorted from spleen or lymph node cells, obtained before transplant. This receptor was taken from a human donor who was the organ donor for an intestinal transplant. V is TRBV5-5 and J is TRBJ2-3; D possibly corresponds to TRBD2 (6 bases). The CDR3 DNA reads as TGTGCCACCTTGGACTACACAGATACGCAGTATTTT. Protein: CATLDYTDTQYF. Full variable domain (outside the CDR3, taken from reference TRBV5-5 and TRBJ2-3): DAGVTQSPTHLIKTRGQQVTLRCSPISGHKSVSWYQQVLGQGPQFIFQYYEKEERGRGNFPDRFSARQFPNYSSELNVNALLLGDSALYLCATLDYTDTQYFGPGTRLTVL.